Listed below are T cell receptor beta chains from one sample, sequenced in a study of blood T cell repertoires in COVID-19. Using immunoSEQ multiplex PCR, the repertoire was profiled, and TCRdb retains in-frame clones only, with some absent. The sample includes approximately 210,000 clones, around nine tenths of them seen just once. Sequencing used peripheral blood. The receptors come from a man aged 40-49 years with acute or convalescent COVID-19. Both conserved end residues are part of each CDR3. The order of the fields is V gene, D gene, clone size, J gene, CDR3 protein, CDR3 DNA. D genes are given only for firm matches. Expanded clones get a size class; other rows say once, few or many, or leave the size out.

>TRBV4-3|TRBD1|NA|TRBJ2-5
CASSQDPSGTVRETQYF
TGCGCCAGCAGCCAAGATCCCTCTGGGACAGTCCGAGAGACCCAGTACTTC
>TRBV7-2|TRBD2|NA|TRBJ2-2
CASFGRLYTGELFF
TGTGCCAGTTTCGGGAGGTTATACACCGGGGAGCTGTTTTTT
>TRBV14|TRBD1|NA|TRBJ1-1
CASSPRRPGQGWPEAFF
TGTGCCAGCAGCCCAAGAAGACCGGGACAGGGATGGCCTGAAGCTTTCTTT
>TRBV5-1|TRBD1|NA|TRBJ1-1
CASSSSGGGNTEAFF
TGCGCCAGCAGCTCCTCAGGGGGAGGGAACACTGAAGCTTTCTTT
>TRBV29-1|NA|NA|TRBJ1-1
CSVGPSEAEAFF
TGCAGCGTGGGCCCCTCGGAGGCTGAAGCTTTCTTT
>TRBV28|NA|NA|TRBJ2-6
CASSPLGSSSGANVLTF
TGTGCCAGCAGTCCTCTCGGGTCTAGCTCTGGGGCCAACGTCCTGACTTTC
>TRBV6-2/TRBV6-3|NA|once|TRBJ2-7
CASSYDQTLSYEQYF
TGTGCCAGCAGTTACGACCAGACTCTGTCCTACGAGCAGTACTTC
>TRBV3-1/TRBV3-2|NA|NA|TRBJ2-7
CASSQDTGYEQYF
TGTGCCAGCAGCCAAGACACGGGATACGAGCAGTACTTC
>TRBV7-8|TRBD2|NA|TRBJ2-7
CASSFNTGGAYEQYF
TGTGCCAGCAGCTTTAATACGGGGGGGGCCTACGAGCAGTACTTC
>TRBV5-1|NA|once|TRBJ2-5
CASSWPPTGTRETQYF
TGCGCCAGCAGCTGGCCGCCCACAGGGACGAGGGAGACCCAGTACTTC
>TRBV11-1|TRBD1|NA|TRBJ1-6
CASSLARDSNSPLHF
TGTGCCAGCAGCTTAGCTCGGGACAGTAATTCACCCCTCCACTTT
>TRBV5-1|TRBD2|once|TRBJ2-2
CASSRFLAGVGNTGELFF
TGCGCCAGCAGCCGTTTCCTAGCGGGGGTGGGAAACACCGGGGAGCTGTTTTTT
>TRBV6-5|TRBD1|once|TRBJ2-7
CASRTGDVVHEQYF
TGTGCCAGCAGGACAGGGGACGTGGTCCACGAGCAGTACTTC
>TRBV5-1|TRBD1|NA|TRBJ2-5
CASSPQGAKETQYF
TGCGCCAGCAGCCCACAGGGGGCTAAAGAGACCCAGTACTTC
>TRBV3-1/TRBV3-2|TRBD2|NA|TRBJ2-7
CASSPRAGAYEQYF
TGTGCCAGCAGCCCGAGGGCGGGAGCCTACGAGCAGTACTTC
>TRBV12-3/TRBV12-4|NA|NA|TRBJ1-2
CASSPGDYGYTF
TGTGCCAGCAGCCCAGGTGACTATGGCTACACCTTC
>TRBV10-3|NA|NA|TRBJ1-3
CAISASAGTGNTIYF
TGTGCCATCAGTGCCTCCGCAGGGACAGGAAACACCATATATTTT
>TRBV24-1|NA|NA|TRBJ2-3
CATSDGAPDTQYF
TGTGCCACCAGTGATGGGGCCCCAGATACGCAGTATTTT
>TRBV21-1|NA|NA|TRBJ1-5
CASSKEVQPQHF
TGTGCCAGCAGCAAGGAGGTCCAGCCCCAGCATTTT
>TRBV5-1|NA|NA|TRBJ1-1
CASSPRGEGAFF
TGCGCCAGCAGCCCTCGGGGAGAGGGAGCTTTCTTT
>TRBV29-1|TRBD1|few|TRBJ2-2
CSVTGGEFSELFF
TGCAGCGTGACAGGGGGCGAGTTTTCGGAGCTGTTTTTT
>TRBV12-3/TRBV12-4|NA|NA|TRBJ2-7
CASSLGGEQYF
TGTGCCAGCAGTTTGGGGGGAGAGCAGTACTTC
>TRBV28|NA|NA|TRBJ1-5
CASTHRAYSNQPQHF
TGTGCCAGCACCCACAGGGCTTATAGCAATCAGCCCCAGCATTTT
>TRBV10-3|NA|NA|TRBJ2-1
CAIRPGEDYNEQFF
TGTGCCATCAGGCCTGGGGAGGATTACAATGAGCAGTTCTTC
>TRBV7-9|NA|NA|TRBJ1-6
CASSLVERSPLHF
TGTGCCAGCAGCTTGGTGGAGCGTTCACCCCTCCACTTT
>TRBV5-6|NA|NA|TRBJ2-7
CASSLGRVWASYEQYF
TGTGCCAGCAGCTTGGGGAGGGTGTGGGCCTCCTACGAGCAGTACTTC